One T cell receptor (beta chain) is described in this entry. This clone appeared many times. What antigen it recognizes has not been identified. Qualities for individual bases were not recorded, and no much larger clone is one base off. This entry is derived from a study of shared clonotypes between healthy human individuals (dated by TCRdb to 2018 to 2021). As for the study more broadly: The cohort comprised two women and three men aged 18 to 49 years. To estimate repertoire size and how much clonotype sharing occurs between individuals, the study deeply sequenced the blood TCR repertoires of roughly 5 healthy adults. Libraries were prepared and TCR repertoires were sequenced by different laboratories using diverse techniques, in order to increase sequencing depth and limit assay-specific biases. Each donor's leukapheresis produced roughly between roughly 0.85 and 10 billion PBMCs.

What the work shows at the level of the full study, not this receptor alone: Because the study included a small number of donors, the genetic and exposure-history diversity represented was limited. Sampling was restricted to blood, and TCR repertoires in tissues likely differ from the TCR repertoires found in blood. Pairwise subsampling indicated that sequencing depth was expected to affect the degree of clonotype sharing among donors.

The donors were healthy, HIV-negative adults who had no recently reported acute infections or vaccinations. All donors were Caucasian adults living in Nashville, Tennessee, USA. For unsorted samples, roughly 91 million PBMCs were counted, and genomic DNA was extracted using the QIAamp DNA Blood Mini kit. Blood was obtained by leukapheresis, after which PBMCs were separated by Ficoll-Histopaque density gradient centrifugation and cryopreserved in liquid nitrogen vapor phase. Using the deep immunoSEQ assay, TCR CDR3 regions were amplified from genomic DNA by multiplex PCR. Genomic DNA extracted from each cell subset was distributed evenly over all wells of several immunoSEQ 96-well plates, and each plate served as one replicate. For unsorted PBMC, each replicate PCR was loaded with approximately 330 ng genomic DNA, equivalent to about 33,000 T cell genomes. Genomic DNA from unsorted PBMC was sequenced over ten immunoSEQ deep assay plates. Purified libraries were quantified with a Qubit 3.0 fluorometer, sized on a Bioanalyzer 2100, and re-quantified with the KAPA Library Quantification kit. Every immunoSEQ 96-well plate was sequenced on a dedicated single-read 150-cycle Illumina NextSeq 550 flow cell. Under the source paper's analysis protocol: Because only junctional sequences without quality scores were contained in the immunoSEQ output, filtering matching that applied to full-length reads could not be performed. To assign V/J genes and CDR3, sequences were annotated using PyIR, a Python wrapper for IgBLAST v1.9, with IMGT germline references. Any read was removed if the V/J assignment was weak (E-value above 1e-6), the CDR3 was missing, or the read contained stop codons, out-of-frame junctions, or ambiguous translated residues. A V3J clonotype was defined by an identical inferred V gene, J gene, and CDR3 amino acid sequence. Percentage overlap between repertoires was calculated by dividing the number of shared unique clonotypes by the size of the smaller repertoire. Repertoire richness was assessed with RTK rarefaction, the Chao1 estimator, and Recon v2.1 estimates of unobserved clonotypes. TCRdb carries this immuneACCESS record with in-frame sequences only. Its versions omit some clonotypes, under half of them owing to an unresolved V gene in the studies checked, with the rest unexplained. That table supplies the V and J calls and clone size; D and trimming were determined from the DNA. A total of 520,000 or so clones appear in this sample, approximately 79% of them only once. 10% to 15% of the sample is in the top ten clones.

This sequence was found in a woman in her forties in good health. Some clones in this sample may be carry-over from other donors' samples. The material sequenced was PBMCs.

The DNA is as follows: TGTGCCATTGCGGGAGGGGGCACAGATACGCAGTATTTT. Translated, this is CAIAGGGTDTQYF. This sequence uses TRBV7-2 and TRBJ2-3, and TRBD2 aligns with 9 junction nucleotides. From the germline V gene, CDR1 is SGHTA and CDR2 is FQGNSA. The CDR3 contains 13 residues, cysteine and phenylalanine counted. Just the 39-base CDR3 DNA is kept, in frame starting at base 1. Compared with germline, V lacks 10 bases and J lacks 1 base; bases without a gene match: 3.